These 23 T cell receptor beta chains were all obtained from the same sample, sequenced in a study of T cells expressing NK-cell markers (dated by TCRdb to about 2020). Library prep was done by 5' RACE. Reads for this sample came from an Illumina HiSeq 2000. The reads were reprocessed in TCRdb, with one entry per CDR3 protein sequence and no accompanying DNA. This sample's records show roughly 420,000 distinct CDR3 sequences. Jointly, the top ten make up less than 7.5% of the sample. Sequenced: blood T cells: a sorted CD56 or NKG2C T cell subset, CD4+ or CD8+ T cells, or bulk PBMC T cells (not recorded which). The receptors were sampled from a woman between 18 and 69 years old in good health.

The chain has TRBV7-2 and TRBJ2-1; TCRdb selects TRBD1, and the lack of DNA leaves this call unchecked. Germline CDR1 SGHTA, CDR2 FQGNSA. This CDR3 contains 14 residues. Here the CDR3 reads CASSLRQGAHEQFF.

V gene TRBV20-1 combines with J gene TRBJ2-3; TCRdb proposes TRBD2, but this gene call is untestable without DNA. CDR3 length equals 15 residues. Germline values: CDR1 DFQATT, CDR2 SNEGSKA (reference sequence). CDR3 in amino acids: CSATISGSVADTQYF.

The chain is built from TRBV4-2 and TRBJ2-5; the TCRdb call, TRBD2, lacks DNA for checking. Germline-derived CDR1 and CDR2 are LGHNA and YNFKEQ. The CDR3 loop spans 14 amino acids. The CDR3 sequence is CASSQLAVEETQYF.

The chain employs TRBV7-2 and TRBJ2-1. Germline V gives CDR1 SGHTA, CDR2 FQGNSA. There are 16 residues in the CDR3. This chain's CDR3 is CASSLGLGGSYNEQFF.

This chain uses TRBV11-2 with TRBJ1-3; TCRdb outputs TRBD1, but without DNA this stays unchecked. Germline V CDR1 and CDR2: SGHAT, FQNNGV. This CDR3 contains 18 residues. CDR3 residues: CASSLVVGGGNSGNTIYF.

This chain links TRBV20-1 with TRBJ2-1; TCRdb proposes TRBD1, but this gene call is untestable without DNA. This CDR3 region has 14 residues. Germline V gene sequence: CDR1 DFQATT, CDR2 SNEGSKA (reference sequence). CDR3 in amino acids: CSARDRDRLNEQFF.

The V and J genes are TRBV5-1 and TRBJ2-5; TCRdb's D call, TRBD1, is unchecked because there is no DNA. The CDR3 covers 16 residues. CDR1 SGHRS and CDR2 YFSETQ come from the germline V gene. The CDR3: CASSLDSGAFQETQYF.

V and J are TRBV30 and TRBJ2-5. CDR1 and CDR2 (germline): GTSNPN, SVGIG (reference sequence). There are 11 residues in the CDR3. The chain's CDR3 is CAWGRQETQYF.

The chain couples TRBV6-1 to TRBJ2-7; the TCRdb call, TRBD2, lacks DNA for checking. CDR3 length: 14 amino acids. Germline V gives CDR1 MNHNS, CDR2 SASEGT. The CDR3 is CASRAGLAHDEQYF.

The V and J genes are TRBV28 and TRBJ2-1; TCRdb designates TRBD2, a call that cannot be tested without DNA. This CDR3 has 15 amino acids. CDR1 is MDHEN, CDR2 SYDVKM, per germline. The CDR3 is CASSFLAGVLYEQFF.

The gene calls are TRBV3-1 and TRBJ2-5; TCRdb designates TRBD2, a call that cannot be tested without DNA. The V gene's germline CDR1 is LGHDT and CDR2 YNNKEL (reference sequence). The CDR3 length is 18 residues. Here the CDR3 reads CASSQDMFVAGEQETQYF.

The chain links TRBV7-2 to TRBJ2-7. The CDR3 contains 12 residues. Per the germline V gene, CDR1 is SGHTA and CDR2 is FQGNSA. CDR3 sequence reads: CASSLVTREQYF.

This sequence joins TRBV11-2 and TRBJ1-4; TCRdb outputs TRBD1, but without DNA this stays unchecked. The CDR3 extends over 15 amino acids. The germline CDR1 and CDR2 sequences are SGHAT and FQNNGV. CDR3 region: CASSLEGALGEKLFF.

The V gene is TRBV20-1, the J gene TRBJ1-3. The CDR3 is made up of 12 amino acids. Germline V gene data show CDR1 as DFQATT and CDR2 as SNEGSKA (reference sequence). CDR3 residues: CSASVSGNTIYF.

The rearrangement joins TRBV15 to TRBJ2-1; TCRdb indicates TRBD1, and absent DNA this call remains unverified. The CDR3 is 15 residues long. Germline CDR1 LNHNV, CDR2 YYDKDF (reference sequence). CDR3: CATRETGTGYNEQFF.

This chain joins TRBV29-1 and TRBJ1-1. The germline CDR1 and CDR2 sequences are SQVTM and ANQGSEA. This CDR3 comprises 12 residues. Here the CDR3 reads CSGEQSNTEAFF.

V usage is TRBV20-1 and J usage is TRBJ1-6; TCRdb names TRBD1, which stays unverified in the absence of DNA. This CDR3 spans 14 amino acids. Germline loops: CDR1 DFQATT, CDR2 SNEGSKA (reference sequence). CDR3 protein: CSANPDRDNSPLHF.

The V gene is TRBV7-9, the J gene TRBJ1-4. The CDR3 consists of 14 residues. Germline values: CDR1 SEHNR, CDR2 FQNEAQ (reference sequence). This chain's CDR3 is CASSSDEFREKLFF.

The chain couples TRBV7-9 to TRBJ1-2; with no DNA, the TCRdb D assignment of TRBD1 cannot be verified. This CDR3 has 13 amino acids. Germline assignment: CDR1 SEHNR and CDR2 FQNEAQ (reference sequence). CDR3 residues: CASSLPPFRGYTF.

CDR3 residues: CASSPEGIQQGGDTQYF. The rearrangement links TRBV18 to TRBJ2-3; checking the TCRdb D call of TRBD1 is not possible without DNA. Per germline, CDR1 KGHSH and CDR2 LQKENI. The CDR3 runs 17 residues.

The V and J genes are TRBV6-2 or TRBV6-3 and TRBJ1-5; with no DNA, the TCRdb D assignment of TRBD1 cannot be verified. The CDR3 spans 14 residues. Germline-derived CDR1 and CDR2 are MNHEY and SVGEGT. The CDR3 sequence is CASRESGKNQPQHF.

The CDR3 spells CASSFPPTSPLHF. The chain uses TRBV12-3 or TRBV12-4 and TRBJ1-6; TCRdb returns TRBD1, unconfirmable since there is no DNA. The CDR3 length is 13 residues.

The V and J genes are TRBV6-4 and TRBJ2-3; TCRdb's D gene call, TRBD1, goes unchecked for lack of DNA. Germline values: CDR1 MRHNA, CDR2 SNTAGT. CDR3 length equals 13 residues. The CDR3 sequence: CASSVVWGETQYF.